This T cell receptor (beta chain) was sequenced for a study of blood T cell repertoires in COVID-19. Study at large: Acute and convalescent COVID-19 specimens originated in the United States, Italy and Spain.

Per germline, CDR1 SGDLS and CDR2 YYNGEE. Trimming removed 4 bases at V and 7 bases at J, with 8 bases between. This CDR3 is 11 amino acids long. Profiling relied on immunoSEQ multiplex PCR, and the TCRdb table lists in-frame clones only, not all of them. The table includes some 150,000 clones, approximately 86% detected once. The TCR comes from a man between 70 and 80 years old with acute or convalescent COVID-19. The sample consisted of peripheral blood. The V call is TRBV9, the J call TRBJ2-5; D uncertain. CDR3 DNA sequence: TGTGCCAGCAGCAAAGGCGGGACCCAGTACTTC. It translates to CASSKGGTQYF. Full variable domain (rest looked up from reference TRBV9 and TRBJ2-5): DSGVTQTPKHLITATGQRVTLRCSPRSGDLSVYWYQQSLDQGLQFLIQYYNGEERAKGNILERFSAQQFPDLHSELNLSSLELGDSALYFCASSKGGTQYFGPGTRLLVL.